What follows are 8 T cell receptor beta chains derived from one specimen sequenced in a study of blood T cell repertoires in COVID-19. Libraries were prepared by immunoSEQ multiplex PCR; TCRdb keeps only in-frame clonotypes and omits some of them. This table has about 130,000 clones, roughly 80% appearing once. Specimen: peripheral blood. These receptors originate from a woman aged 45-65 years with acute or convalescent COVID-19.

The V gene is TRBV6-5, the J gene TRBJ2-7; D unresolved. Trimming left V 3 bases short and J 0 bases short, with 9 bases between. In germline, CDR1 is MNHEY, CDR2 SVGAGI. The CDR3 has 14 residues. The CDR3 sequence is CASSYDTSSYEQYF. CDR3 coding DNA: TGTGCCAGCAGTTATGACACATCCTCCTACGAGCAGTACTTC.

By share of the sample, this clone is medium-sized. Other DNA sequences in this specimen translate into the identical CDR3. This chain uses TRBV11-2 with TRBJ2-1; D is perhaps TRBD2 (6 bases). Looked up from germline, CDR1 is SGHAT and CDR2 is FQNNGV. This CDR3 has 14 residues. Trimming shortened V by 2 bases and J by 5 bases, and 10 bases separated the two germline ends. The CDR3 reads CASSLFSGNNEQFF. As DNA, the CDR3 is TGTGCCAGCAGCTTATTTAGCGGCAACAATGAGCAGTTCTTC.

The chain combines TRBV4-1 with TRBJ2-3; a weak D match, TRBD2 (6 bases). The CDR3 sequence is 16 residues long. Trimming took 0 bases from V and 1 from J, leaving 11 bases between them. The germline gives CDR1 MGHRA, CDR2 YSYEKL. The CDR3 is CASSQEEGPGTDTQYF. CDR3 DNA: TGCGCCAGCAGCCAAGAGGAGGGGCCCGGCACAGATACGCAGTATTTT.

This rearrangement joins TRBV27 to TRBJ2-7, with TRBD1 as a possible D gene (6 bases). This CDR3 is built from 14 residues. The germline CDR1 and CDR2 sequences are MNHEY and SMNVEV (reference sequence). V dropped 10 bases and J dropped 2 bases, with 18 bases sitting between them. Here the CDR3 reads CANLQGKAAYEQYF. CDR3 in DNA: TGTGCCAACCTGCAGGGGAAGGCGGCCTACGAGCAGTACTTC.

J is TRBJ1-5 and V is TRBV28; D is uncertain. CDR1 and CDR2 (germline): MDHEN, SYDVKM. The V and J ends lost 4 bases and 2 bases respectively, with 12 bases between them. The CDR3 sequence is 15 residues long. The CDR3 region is CASSSPSLGNQPQHF. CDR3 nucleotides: TGTGCCAGCAGTTCCCCTAGTCTGGGCAATCAGCCCCAGCATTTT. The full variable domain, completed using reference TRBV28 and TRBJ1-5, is DVKVTQSSRYLVKRTGEKVFLECVQDMDHENMFWYRQDPGLGLRLIYFSYDVKMKEKGDIPEGYSVSREKKERFSLILESASTNQTSMYLCASSSPSLGNQPQHFGDGTRLSIL.

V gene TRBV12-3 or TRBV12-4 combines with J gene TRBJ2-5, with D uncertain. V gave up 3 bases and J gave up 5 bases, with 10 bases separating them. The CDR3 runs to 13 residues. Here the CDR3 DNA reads TGTGCCAGCAGTTTGAAAAGCGAGGAGACCCAGTACTTC. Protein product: CASSLKSEETQYF.

The DNA of the CDR3 is TGCGCCAGCAGCTTGGGAACTCACCAAGAGACCCAGTACTTC. Protein: CASSLGTHQETQYF. The chain combines TRBV5-1 with TRBJ2-5; the D is unclear. This CDR3 spans 14 amino acids. V lost 0 bases, J lost 0 bases, and 6 bases lay in between. From germline, CDR1 is SGHRS and CDR2 YFSETQ.

The CDR3 spells CASSLGRVASTDTQYF. The CDR3 DNA reads as TGTGCCAGCAGCTTAGGTCGGGTGGCCAGCACAGATACGCAGTATTTT. The chain combines TRBV11-3 with TRBJ2-3; D is undetermined. Looked up from germline, CDR1 is SGHNT and CDR2 is YENEEA. This CDR3 region has 16 residues. Trimming cost V 1 base and J 0 bases, with 11 bases left between them.